This T cell receptor (beta chain) was retrieved from a study of blood T cell repertoires in COVID-19. The CDR3 contains 15 residues. Germline CDR1 reads SEHNR; CDR2 reads FQNEAQ (reference sequence). Turning to this clone: One end of the junction varies from germline; a read error may be responsible.

Clones were read by immunoSEQ multiplex PCR, and TCRdb kept only the in-frame ones, dropping some. This sample yields 200,000 to 250,000 clones, of which around 85% are seen a single time; about 2.4% belongs to the top ten. The rearrangement uses TRBV7-9 and TRBJ1-1, with 8 bases lining up with TRBD1. Sequencing was done on a sample of peripheral blood. The source of this sequence is a woman in her seventies with COVID-19, enrolled during active disease. CDR3: CASSLGGQGAWSALF. In nucleotides, the CDR3 is TGTGCCAGCAGCTTAGGTGGGCAGGGGGCGTGGAGCGCTCTCTTT.